This T cell receptor beta chain derives from a study of early T cells in non-severe SARS-CoV-2 infection (dated by TCRdb to the early 2020s). Concerning the study at large: TCR sequencing used bulk RNA from unsorted whole blood, so alpha and beta chains could not be paired. What the research found in general, with its limitations: VDJdb matching was skewed toward anti-spike CD8 responses, so virus-specific expansions were likely underestimated and private and CD4 specificities were missed.

Worth noting for this clonotype: Its antigen is not yet known. The input lacks base qualities; no much larger clone sits a single base away.

Trimming at the junction amounts to 3 bases on V and 1 base on J, and the germline ends lie 7 bases apart. The CDR3 spans 14 residues, from the cysteine through the phenylalanine. The DNA shown is the 42-base CDR3, in frame from base 1. The CDR1 and CDR2 encoded by the germline V gene are SGDLS and YYNGEE. This was a case-control study nested in a cohort of healthcare workers in London, UK, who had nasopharyngeal swab PCR tests and blood samples taken every week. Between 23 and 31 March 2020, the week of the UK lockdown, healthcare workers were enrolled and then followed up weekly for as long as 16 weeks. The library came from 5' RACE. Instrument used: NextSeq 500. Unique molecular identifiers were attached to individual cDNA molecules in the TCR library protocol so that sequencing error and PCR bias could be corrected. Both TCR alpha and beta chains were sequenced, and tight co-correlation was observed between alpha and beta sequence abundances in each sample. The paper's data handling went like this. Decombinator V4 was used to annotate TCR sequences for V gene, J gene and CDR3. Expanded TCRs were defined as changing significantly between any two time points under a Poisson model with p below 0.0001. TCR abundances were normalised to the total number of TCRs sequenced per sample and expressed as counts per million. MAIT TCRs were defined by TRAV1-2 paired with TRAJ12, TRAJ20 or TRAJ33, and iNKT TCRs by TRAV10 paired with TRAJ18. VDJdb, accessed 1 November 2021, was searched for CMV, EBV and SARS-CoV-2 annotated TCRs, excluding TCRs annotated for multiple antigens. TCRdb reprocessed the public reads (quality trimming at Q25 with fastp, clone calling with MiXCR) and kept in-frame beta chains. Each entry merges the rows of one CDR3 protein and shows their most common DNA and genes. The V and J calls and clone size come from TCRdb's table, not from the authors' own analysis. In this sample the table shows some 76,000 distinct CDR3 sequences, roughly 13% of which occur a single time. The ten largest clones capture about 14% of the sample.

The TCR was taken from an adult who was a healthcare worker with PCR-confirmed SARS-CoV-2 infection or an uninfected control (not recorded which). In this chain, TRBV9 is recombined with TRBJ1-4; a weak D assignment points to TRBD1 (5 bases agree). What was sequenced was whole blood. The encoded CDR3 is CASSADITNEKLFF. The DNA sequence is as follows: TGTGCCAGCAGCGCGGACATAACTAATGAAAAACTGTTTTTT.